A single T cell receptor beta chain is shown here with its context. The data originate from a study of T cell changes during pregnancy in multiple sclerosis. Clones were read by immunoSEQ multiplex PCR, and TCRdb kept only the in-frame ones, dropping some. The sample contains 130,000 or so clones, around 95% of which appear only once. Germline V CDR1 and CDR2: SGHVS, FQNEAQ. Trimming took off 2 bases at V and 2 bases at J, with 13 bases between the two ends. The CDR3 totals 15 residues. The receptor was isolated from a female donor with multiple sclerosis, enrolled in a pregnancy study. This sample comprised peripheral blood, obtained after pregnancy. The chain uses TRBV7-8 and TRBJ2-7, with D perhaps TRBD1 (7 bases). The CDR3 sequence: CASSLPGDRTYEQYF. DNA of the CDR3: TGTGCCAGCAGCTTACCGGGGGACAGAACCTACGAGCAGTACTTC.